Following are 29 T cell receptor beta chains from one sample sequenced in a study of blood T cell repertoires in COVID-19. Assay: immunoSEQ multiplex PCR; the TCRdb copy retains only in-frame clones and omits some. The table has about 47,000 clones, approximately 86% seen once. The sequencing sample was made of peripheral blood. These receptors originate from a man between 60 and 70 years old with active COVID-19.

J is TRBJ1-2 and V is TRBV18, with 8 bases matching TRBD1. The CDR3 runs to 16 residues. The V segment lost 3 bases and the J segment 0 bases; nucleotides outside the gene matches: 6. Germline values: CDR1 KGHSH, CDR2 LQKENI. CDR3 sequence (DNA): TGTGCCAGCTCACCGGCGACAGGGGAGGCTAACTATGGCTACACCTTC. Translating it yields CASSPATGEANYGYTF.

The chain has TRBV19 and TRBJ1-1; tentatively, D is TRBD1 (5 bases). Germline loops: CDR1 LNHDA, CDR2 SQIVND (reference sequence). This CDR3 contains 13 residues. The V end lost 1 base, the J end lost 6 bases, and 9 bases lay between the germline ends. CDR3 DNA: TGTGCCAGTAGTATAGTGTTAGGGGCTGAAGCTTTCTTT. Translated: CASSIVLGAEAFF.

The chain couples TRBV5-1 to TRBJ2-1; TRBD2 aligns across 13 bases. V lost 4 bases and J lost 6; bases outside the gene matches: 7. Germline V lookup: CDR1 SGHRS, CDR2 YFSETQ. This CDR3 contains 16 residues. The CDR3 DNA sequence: TGCGCCAGCAGCCCGAGGACTAGCGGGAGTTTCAATGAGCAGTTCTTC. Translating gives CASSPRTSGSFNEQFF.

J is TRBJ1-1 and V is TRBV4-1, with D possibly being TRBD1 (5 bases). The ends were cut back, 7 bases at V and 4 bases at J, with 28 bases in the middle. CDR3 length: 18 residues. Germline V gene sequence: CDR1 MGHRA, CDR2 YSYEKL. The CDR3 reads CASTISERGGVGGTEAFF. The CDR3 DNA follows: TGCGCCAGCACCATATCGGAAAGAGGTGGGGTGGGGGGCACTGAAGCTTTCTTT.

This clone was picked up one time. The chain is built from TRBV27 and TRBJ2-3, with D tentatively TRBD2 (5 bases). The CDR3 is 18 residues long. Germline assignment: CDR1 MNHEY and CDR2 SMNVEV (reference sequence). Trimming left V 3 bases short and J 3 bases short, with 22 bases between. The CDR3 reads CASSFSPGVGGGTDTQYF. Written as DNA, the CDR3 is TGTGCCAGCAGTTTTAGTCCCGGGGTGGGCGGTGGGACAGATACGCAGTATTTT.

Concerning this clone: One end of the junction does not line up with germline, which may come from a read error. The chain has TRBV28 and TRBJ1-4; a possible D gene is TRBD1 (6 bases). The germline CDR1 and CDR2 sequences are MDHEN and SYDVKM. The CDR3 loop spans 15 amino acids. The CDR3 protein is CASSSLGGGEGKTVF. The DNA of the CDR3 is TGTGCCAGCAGCAGTTTAGGGGGGGGCGAGGGAAAAACTGTTTTT. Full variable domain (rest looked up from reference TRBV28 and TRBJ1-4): DVKVTQSSRYLVKRTGEKVFLECVQDMDHENMFWYRQDPGLGLRLIYFSYDVKMKEKGDIPEGYSVSREKKERFSLILESASTNQTSMYLCASSSLGGGEGKTVFGSGTQLSVL.

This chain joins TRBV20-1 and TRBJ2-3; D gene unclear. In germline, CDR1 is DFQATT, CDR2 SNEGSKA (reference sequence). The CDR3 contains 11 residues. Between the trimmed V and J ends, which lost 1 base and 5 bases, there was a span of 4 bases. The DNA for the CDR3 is TGCAGTGCTAGAGTAATAGATACGCAGTATTTT. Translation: CSARVIDTQYF.

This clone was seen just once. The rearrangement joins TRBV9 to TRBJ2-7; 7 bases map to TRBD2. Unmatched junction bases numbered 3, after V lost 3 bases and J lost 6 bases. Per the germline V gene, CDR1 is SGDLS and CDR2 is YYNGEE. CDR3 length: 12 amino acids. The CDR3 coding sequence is TGTGCCAGCAGCGGCGGGGGAGGCGAGCAGTACTTC. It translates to CASSGGGGEQYF.

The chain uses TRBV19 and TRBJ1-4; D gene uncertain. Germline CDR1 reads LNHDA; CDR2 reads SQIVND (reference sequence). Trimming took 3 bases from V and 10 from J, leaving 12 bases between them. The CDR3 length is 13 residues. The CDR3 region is CASSIGSSAKLFF. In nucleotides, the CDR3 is TGTGCCAGTAGTATTGGCAGTTCTGCAAAACTGTTTTTT.

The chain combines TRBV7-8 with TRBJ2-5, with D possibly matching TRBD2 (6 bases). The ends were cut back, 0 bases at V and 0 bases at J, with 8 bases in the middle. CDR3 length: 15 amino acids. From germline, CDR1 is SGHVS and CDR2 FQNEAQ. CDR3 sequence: CASSLASGHQETQYF. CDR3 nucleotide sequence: TGTGCCAGCAGCTTAGCCAGCGGGCACCAAGAGACCCAGTACTTC.

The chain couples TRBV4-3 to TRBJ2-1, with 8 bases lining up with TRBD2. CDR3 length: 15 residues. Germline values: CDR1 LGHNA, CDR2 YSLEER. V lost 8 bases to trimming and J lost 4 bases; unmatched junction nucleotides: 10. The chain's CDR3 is CASGLIGGGYNEQFF. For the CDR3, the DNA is TGCGCCAGCGGCCTTATTGGCGGGGGGTACAATGAGCAGTTCTTC.

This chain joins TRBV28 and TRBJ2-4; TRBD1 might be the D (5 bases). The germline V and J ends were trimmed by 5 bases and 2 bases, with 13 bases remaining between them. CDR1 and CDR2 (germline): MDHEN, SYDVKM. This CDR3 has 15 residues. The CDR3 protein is CASSRAGQTKNIQYF. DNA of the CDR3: TGTGCCAGCAGTAGGGCAGGGCAGACCAAAAACATTCAGTACTTC.

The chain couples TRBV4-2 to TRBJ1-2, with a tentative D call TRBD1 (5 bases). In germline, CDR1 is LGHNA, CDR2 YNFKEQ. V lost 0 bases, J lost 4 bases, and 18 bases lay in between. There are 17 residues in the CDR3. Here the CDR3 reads CASSQEGAGPFFYGYTF. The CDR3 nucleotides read TGTGCCAGCAGCCAAGAAGGGGCAGGGCCTTTTTTCTATGGCTACACCTTC.

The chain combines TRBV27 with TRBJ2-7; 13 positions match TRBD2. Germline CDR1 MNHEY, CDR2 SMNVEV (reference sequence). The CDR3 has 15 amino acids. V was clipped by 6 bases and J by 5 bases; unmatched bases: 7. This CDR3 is CASSTLGLAGDEQYF. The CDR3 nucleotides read TGTGCCAGCAGCACCCTAGGACTAGCGGGAGACGAGCAGTACTTC.

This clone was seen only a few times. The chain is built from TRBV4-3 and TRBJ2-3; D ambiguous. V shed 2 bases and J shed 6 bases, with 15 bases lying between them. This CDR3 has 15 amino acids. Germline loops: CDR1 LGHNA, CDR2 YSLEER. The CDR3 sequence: CASSQSPLRVDTQYF. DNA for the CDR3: TGCGCCAGCAGCCAAAGTCCCCTTAGAGTGGATACGCAGTATTTT.

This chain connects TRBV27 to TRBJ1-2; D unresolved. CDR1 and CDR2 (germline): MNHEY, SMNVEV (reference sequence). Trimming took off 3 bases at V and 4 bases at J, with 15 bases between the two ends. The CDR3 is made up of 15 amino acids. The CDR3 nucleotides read TGTGCCAGCAGTTTCGGGAATACACTAGGCTATGGCTACACCTTC. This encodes CASSFGNTLGYGYTF.

The CDR3 loop reads CSVEGQGQEDTQYF. In nucleotides, the CDR3 is TGCAGCGTGGAGGGACAGGGGCAGGAAGATACGCAGTATTTT. The V gene is TRBV29-1, the J gene TRBJ2-3, with 10 bases lining up with TRBD1. V trimming: 6 bases; J trimming: 5 bases; junction bases outside the gene matches: 8. This CDR3 is built from 14 residues. Germline loops: CDR1 SQVTM, CDR2 ANQGSEA.

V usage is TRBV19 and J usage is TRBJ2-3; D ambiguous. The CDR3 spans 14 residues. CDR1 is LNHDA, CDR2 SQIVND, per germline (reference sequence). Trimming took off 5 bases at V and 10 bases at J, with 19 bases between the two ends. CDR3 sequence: CASSPSLMFTAQYF. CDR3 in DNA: TGTGCCAGTAGTCCCTCATTGATGTTCACTGCGCAGTATTTT.

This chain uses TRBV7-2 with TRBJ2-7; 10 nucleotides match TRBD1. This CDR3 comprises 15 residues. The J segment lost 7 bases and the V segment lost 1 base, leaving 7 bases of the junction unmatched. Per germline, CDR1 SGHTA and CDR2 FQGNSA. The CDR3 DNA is TGTGCCAGCAGCTTAGTGACAGGGGGCTCGGGGGAGCAGTACTTC. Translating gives CASSLVTGGSGEQYF. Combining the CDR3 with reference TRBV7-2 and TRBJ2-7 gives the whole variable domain GAGVSQSPSNKVTEKGKDVELRCDPISGHTALYWYRQSLGQGLEFLIYFQGNSAPDKSGLPSDRFSAERTGGSVSTLTIQRTQQEDSAVYLCASSLVTGGSGEQYFGPGTRLTVT.

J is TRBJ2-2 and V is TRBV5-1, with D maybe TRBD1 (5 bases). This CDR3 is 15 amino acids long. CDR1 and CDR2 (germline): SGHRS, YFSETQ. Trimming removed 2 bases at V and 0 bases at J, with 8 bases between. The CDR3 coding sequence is TGCGCCAGCAGCTTAGCCAGGGCGAACACCGGGGAGCTGTTTTTT. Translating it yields CASSLARANTGELFF.

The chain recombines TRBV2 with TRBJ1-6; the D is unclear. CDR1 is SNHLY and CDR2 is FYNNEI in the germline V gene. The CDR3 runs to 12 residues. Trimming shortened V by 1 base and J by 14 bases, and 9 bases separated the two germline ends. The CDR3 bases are TGTGCCAGCAGTGAAGACCCGGAGACCCTCCACTTT. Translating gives CASSEDPETLHF. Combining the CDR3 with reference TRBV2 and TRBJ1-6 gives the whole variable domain EPEVTQTPSHQVTQMGQEVILRCVPISNHLYFYWYRQILGQKVEFLVSFYNNEISEKSEIFDDQFSVERPDGSNFTLKIRSTKLEDSAMYFCASSEDPETLHFGNGTRLTVT.

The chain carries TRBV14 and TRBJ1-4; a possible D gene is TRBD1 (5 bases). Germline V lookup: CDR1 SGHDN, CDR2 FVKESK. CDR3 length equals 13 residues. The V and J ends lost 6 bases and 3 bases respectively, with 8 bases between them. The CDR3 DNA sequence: TGTGCCAGCAGACAGGCTCCTAATGAAAAACTGTTTTTT. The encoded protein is CASRQAPNEKLFF.

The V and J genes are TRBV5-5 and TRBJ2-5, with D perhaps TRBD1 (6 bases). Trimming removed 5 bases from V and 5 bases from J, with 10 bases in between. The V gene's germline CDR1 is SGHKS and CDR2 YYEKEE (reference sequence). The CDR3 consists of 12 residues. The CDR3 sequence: CASSPRGETQYF. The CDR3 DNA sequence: TGTGCCAGCAGTCCGAGGGGGGAGACCCAGTACTTC.

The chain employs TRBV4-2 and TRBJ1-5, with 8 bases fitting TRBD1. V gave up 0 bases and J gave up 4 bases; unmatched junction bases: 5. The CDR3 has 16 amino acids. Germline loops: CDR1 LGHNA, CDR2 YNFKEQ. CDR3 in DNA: TGTGCCAGCAGCCAAGAAACAGGGGGGGCAAATCAGCCCCAGCATTTT. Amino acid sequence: CASSQETGGANQPQHF.

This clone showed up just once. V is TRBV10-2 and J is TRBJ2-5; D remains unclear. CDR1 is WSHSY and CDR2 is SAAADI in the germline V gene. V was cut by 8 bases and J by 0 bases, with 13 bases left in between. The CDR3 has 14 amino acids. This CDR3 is CASRKLQYQETQYF. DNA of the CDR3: TGCGCCAGCCGAAAATTACAGTACCAAGAGACCCAGTACTTC.

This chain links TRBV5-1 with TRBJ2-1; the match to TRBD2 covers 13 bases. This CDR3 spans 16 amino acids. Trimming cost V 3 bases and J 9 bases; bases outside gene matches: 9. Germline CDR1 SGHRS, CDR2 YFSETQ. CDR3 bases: TGCGCCAGCAGCTCCCGGACTAGCGGGAGTTTTGGTGAGCAGTTCTTC. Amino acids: CASSSRTSGSFGEQFF. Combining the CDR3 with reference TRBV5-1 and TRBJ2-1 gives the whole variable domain KAGVTQTPRYLIKTRGQQVTLSCSPISGHRSVSWYQQTPGQGLQFLFEYFSETQRNKGNFPGRFSGRQFSNSRSEMNVSTLELGDSALYLCASSSRTSGSFGEQFFGPGTRLTVL.

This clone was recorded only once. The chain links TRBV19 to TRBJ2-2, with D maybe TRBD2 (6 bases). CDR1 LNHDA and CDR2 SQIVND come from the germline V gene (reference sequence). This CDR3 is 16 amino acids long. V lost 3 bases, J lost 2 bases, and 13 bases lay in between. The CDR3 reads CASSISGRRNTGELFF. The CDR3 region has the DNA TGTGCCAGTAGTATTTCCGGGAGACGAAACACCGGGGAGCTGTTTTTT.

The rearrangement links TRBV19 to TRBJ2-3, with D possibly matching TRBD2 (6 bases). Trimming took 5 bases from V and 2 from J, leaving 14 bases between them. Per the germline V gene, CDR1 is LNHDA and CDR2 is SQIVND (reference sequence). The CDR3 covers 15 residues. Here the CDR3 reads CASSGTPNPTDTQYF. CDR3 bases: TGTGCCAGTAGTGGGACTCCCAACCCCACAGATACGCAGTATTTT.

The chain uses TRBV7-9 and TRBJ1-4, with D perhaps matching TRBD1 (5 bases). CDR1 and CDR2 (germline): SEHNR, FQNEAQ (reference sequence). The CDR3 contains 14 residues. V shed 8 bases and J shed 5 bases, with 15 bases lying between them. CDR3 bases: TGTGCCAGCGCCTCCTTGGGGGGGAATGAAAAACTGTTTTTT. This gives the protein CASASLGGNEKLFF.